Presented here are 2 T cell receptor beta chains from one specimen sequenced in a study of shared clonotypes between healthy human individuals. The assay was immunoSEQ multiplex PCR, and TCRdb's table has in-frame clones only and misses some. The data show a few million clones, around nine tenths seen once. What was sequenced was naive CD4+ T cells sorted from blood. As for subset: CD45RA+ positively selected. These receptors all stem from a man between 18 and 29 years old in good health.

The chain employs TRBV30 and TRBJ1-5, with D hard to call. CDR3 size: 14 residues. Germline CDR1 GTSNPN, CDR2 SVGIG (reference sequence). Between the trimmed V and J ends, which lost 2 bases and 3 bases, there was a span of 11 bases. The CDR3, as DNA: TGTGCCTGGAGTAATAGGGCACCCAATCAGCCCCAGCATTTT. It specifies CAWSNRAPNQPQHF.

The chain recombines TRBV4-1 with TRBJ1-2; 7 nucleotides line up with TRBD1. The CDR3 runs to 16 residues. Germline CDR1 is MGHRA and CDR2 is YSYEKL. With V trimmed by 1 base and J by 6 bases, 11 bases remained unmatched. The CDR3 DNA reads as TGCGCCAGCAGCCAAGTAGGGGGCAGGACAAGAGATGGCTACACCTTC. Protein sequence: CASSQVGGRTRDGYTF.